This T cell receptor (beta chain) originates from a study of CD8+ T cells in alopecia areata (dated by TCRdb to about 2018). As for the study more broadly: The treated patients took part in an open-label pilot trial in which moderate-to-severe alopecia areata was treated with oral tofacitinib at 5 to 10 mg twice daily. Disease severity in treated patients was measured with the SALT score, which quantifies the percentage of affected scalp surface area. The study used high-throughput TCRbeta sequencing to examine T cell clonal expansion in alopecia areata, in both the C3H/HeJ mouse model and human patients. Tofacitinib-treated patients had biopsies at baseline and at 4 and 24 weeks of treatment, with a later scalp biopsy in several patients. Scalp clonality was compared across normal scalp (n=4), patchy alopecia areata scalp (n=8), and alopecia totalis/universalis scalp (n=8). Amplification of TCRbeta CDR3 regions was done by immunoSEQ multiplex PCR using 35 Vbeta forward primers and 13 Jbeta reverse primers. Patients stayed on tofacitinib for 6 to 18 months and then had 6 months of follow-up off drug so that delayed response and recurrence could be assessed. Scalp tissue and sorted CD4+ and CD8+ peripheral blood T cells from patchy and totalis/universalis alopecia areata patients and from healthy controls were covered by human TCRbeta sequencing. RNA was extracted with the PAXgene miRNA kit for fixed scalp, the miRNeasy kit for PBMCs, and the RNeasy kit for mouse skin.

In this sample, this clone turned up a few times. This receptor's antigen is unknown. Base-call qualities are not available, and no considerably larger clone is one nucleotide away. The time point label here, explained by the study, means: less than 25 weeks on oral tofacitinib. What the treatment or condition label conveys for this sample: oral pan-JAK inhibitor, 5-10 mg twice daily. From alopecia areata patients, peripheral blood was collected along with lesional scalp punch biopsies. PBMCs were isolated by density centrifugation and stained for CD3, CD4 and CD8, after which CD4+ and CD8+ T cells were sorted on a FACSAria. Trimming at the junction amounts to 3 bases on V and 6 bases on J, and the germline ends lie 12 bases apart. CDR1 is given as MDHEN and CDR2 as SYDVKM, both from the germline V gene. The CDR3, cysteine through phenylalanine, is 13 amino acids long. The kept DNA is CDR3 alone, 39 bases in frame from the first base.

Study-wide findings and limitations: The treated cohort was small, with a single nonresponder, so links between baseline CD8+ expansion and response need larger studies. Tofacitinib significantly lowered scalp clonality and the number of expanded CD8+ clones among the top 100 scalp clones. During tofacitinib treatment, many expanded lesional clones remained in scalp and blood, and this persistence may partly explain relapse after treatment is stopped. Shared TCR sequences between patients were less evident than in mice, which may be partly attributable to HLA diversity in the patient population. Higher clonality and more expanded CD8+ clones were observed in lesional scalp than in normal scalp, particularly in alopecia totalis/universalis, a finding suggestive of antigenic drive. Unlike mouse skin, which is dominated by gammadelta T cells, normal human skin has resident alphabeta T cells that are also sequenced, and this complicates analysis of the scalp TCR repertoire.

Libraries were prepared through the immunoSEQ multiplex PCR assay. For TCR sequencing, RNA was extracted from every sample and reverse transcribed into cDNA to serve as template. SuperScript III was used for first-strand cDNA synthesis, primed with a 2:1 mix of oligo-dT and random hexamers. A synthetic immune receptor repertoire was used to assess amplification bias, and residual bias was removed computationally. On the study's bioinformatics: Raw reads were preprocessed to remove errors, and CDR3 was defined by IMGT conventions from the conserved cysteine to phenylalanine. Clonality was computed as 1 minus the Shannon entropy, with the entropy normalized by log2 of the number of productive unique TCRs. Scalp TCRbeta sequences were cross-referenced with sorted blood CD4 and CD8 repertoires so that the CD4 or CD8 identity of scalp clones could be inferred. What TCRdb holds here is the immuneACCESS table cut down to in-frame rearrangements. Part of the clones is not present; checked against another copy, under half of the missing clones reflect an unresolved V gene, and the others are unexplained. V, J and clone size derive from that table, while D and trimming were established from the DNA sequence. Within this sample are 35,000 to 50,000 clones, with 80% to 95% of them counted one time only. The top ten clonotypes cover under 20% of the sample.

Sequenced material: CD8+ T cells sorted from blood, taken at week 24, from a patient treated with tofacitinib. The chain links TRBV28 with TRBJ2-7; a confident D gene designation cannot be given. The TCR was taken from a human donor with alopecia areata. The nucleotide sequence is TGTGCCAGCAGTTTGAACAACGATATCGAGCAGTACTTC. This gives the protein CASSLNNDIEQYF.